Shown below are 24 T cell receptor beta chains from a single sample sequenced in a study of T cell changes during pregnancy in multiple sclerosis. Data came from immunoSEQ multiplex PCR; TCRdb stores just in-frame clones and leaves some out. The table has approximately 70,000 clones, about 91% seen once. Material: peripheral blood, obtained in the second trimester of pregnancy. The receptors were sampled from a female donor in good health, enrolled as a control in a pregnancy study.

The CDR3 loop reads CASRLSDRANYGYTF. In DNA form, the CDR3 reads TGTGCCAGCAGGCTTAGCGACAGGGCCAACTATGGCTACACCTTC. This chain connects TRBV28 to TRBJ1-2; 7 positions agree with TRBD1. Germline V gives CDR1 MDHEN, CDR2 SYDVKM. The CDR3 totals 15 residues. V shed 6 bases, J shed 2 bases, and the junction held 9 bases outside the gene matches.

This chain joins TRBV5-5 and TRBJ2-3, with TRBD1 matching over 7 bases. The CDR3 has 14 residues. Germline V gene sequence: CDR1 SGHKS, CDR2 YYEKEE (reference sequence). V lost 4 bases and J lost 1; bases outside the gene matches: 3. The CDR3 is CASSADRGTDTQYF. CDR3 bases: TGTGCCAGCAGCGCAGACAGGGGCACAGATACGCAGTATTTT.

The chain combines TRBV5-8 with TRBJ1-4; 7 nucleotides match TRBD1. Germline CDR1 reads SGHTS; CDR2 reads YDEGEE. The V and J ends lost 4 bases and 5 bases, in that order; junction bases with no gene match: 8. The CDR3 covers 15 residues. The CDR3 loop reads CASSRLGTANEKLFF. The CDR3 bases are TGTGCCAGCAGCCGGTTGGGGACAGCAAATGAAAAACTGTTTTTT.

This chain connects TRBV6-4 to TRBJ2-1, with 14 bases lining up with TRBD2. The V gene end was trimmed by 6 bases and the J gene end by 10 bases; junction bases not matched to a gene: 8. CDR3 length: 15 amino acids. CDR1 and CDR2 (germline): MRHNA, SNTAGT. In DNA, the CDR3 is TGTGCCAGCAGCCCGGGACTAGCGGGAGTGGAGGAGCAGTTCTTC. Protein sequence: CASSPGLAGVEEQFF.

This chain joins TRBV18 and TRBJ1-2, with TRBD1 matching over 7 bases. With 2 bases clipped from V and 4 bases from J, the junction kept 4 bases outside the gene matches. The CDR3 runs 14 residues. The germline CDR1 and CDR2 sequences are KGHSH and LQKENI. The CDR3 DNA reads as TGTGCCAGCTCACCATCCCGGGACAGCTATGGCTACACCTTC. Protein sequence: CASSPSRDSYGYTF.

The chain combines TRBV28 with TRBJ2-1, with D tentatively TRBD2 (6 bases). The germline V gene has CDR1 MDHEN and CDR2 SYDVKM. This CDR3 region has 9 residues. The CDR3: CAYRGEQFF. The CDR3 nucleotides read TGTGCTTATCGGGGGGAGCAGTTCTTC.

This clone was observed once. The J gene is TRBJ1-2, the V gene TRBV7-9; D is uncertain. Trimming stripped 8 bases from V and 4 bases from J, with 14 bases between. This CDR3 has 13 amino acids. Germline V lookup: CDR1 SEHNR, CDR2 FQNEAQ (reference sequence). CDR3 residues: CASRRRGPYGYTF. CDR3 sequence (DNA): TGTGCCAGCCGACGCCGAGGGCCCTATGGCTACACCTTC.

This chain links TRBV9 with TRBJ2-3, with D possibly TRBD2 on 5 matching bases. Trimming left V 0 bases short and J 3 bases short, with 11 bases between. This CDR3 has 15 amino acids. In germline, CDR1 is SGDLS, CDR2 YYNGEE. The CDR3 here is CASSVASPGTDTQYF. Written as DNA, the CDR3 is TGTGCCAGCAGCGTAGCTTCCCCGGGGACAGATACGCAGTATTTT.

V gene TRBV14 combines with J gene TRBJ1-1; 9 bases align to TRBD1. J lost 4 bases, V lost 10 bases, and 4 bases had no gene match. Germline CDR1 is SGHDN and CDR2 is FVKESK. The CDR3 consists of 12 residues. CDR3 amino acids: CATDRGGTEAFF. DNA for the CDR3: TGTGCCACGGACAGGGGTGGCACTGAAGCTTTCTTT.

This clone showed up just once. V gene TRBV5-5 combines with J gene TRBJ2-5; perhaps TRBD1 as D (5 bases). CDR3 size: 13 residues. V was trimmed by 0 bases and J by 5 bases, leaving 8 bases between them. Germline assignment: CDR1 SGHKS and CDR2 YYEKEE (reference sequence). CDR3 in DNA: TGTGCCAGCAGCTTGGTAGGGGCCGAGACCCAGTACTTC. It yields the protein CASSLVGAETQYF.

This chain uses TRBV30 with TRBJ1-1; TRBD1 aligns across 8 bases. The CDR3 sequence is 18 residues long. Germline CDR1 GTSNPN, CDR2 SVGIG (reference sequence). Unmatched junction bases numbered 15, after V lost 3 bases and J lost 0 bases. The CDR3 DNA reads as TGTGCCTGGAGGTTAACGAACCGGGACAGGCATATGAACACTGAAGCTTTCTTT. Residues: CAWRLTNRDRHMNTEAFF. Full variable domain (remainder filled in from reference TRBV30 and TRBJ1-1): SQTIHQWPATLVQPVGSPLSLECTVEGTSNPNLYWYRQAAGRGLQLLFYSVGIGQISSEVPQNLSASRPQDRQFILSSKKLLLSDSGFYLCAWRLTNRDRHMNTEAFFGQGTRLTVV.

J is TRBJ1-2 and V is TRBV2, with D tentatively TRBD1 (5 bases). The germline CDR1 and CDR2 sequences are SNHLY and FYNNEI. CDR3 length equals 12 residues. V gave up 5 bases and J gave up 3 bases, with 7 bases separating them. The CDR3, as DNA: TGTGCCAGCAGTAAACAGGACTATGGCTACACCTTC. As protein: CASSKQDYGYTF.

The V and J genes are TRBV7-9 and TRBJ2-2, with TRBD1 identical over 8 bases. This CDR3 is 17 amino acids long. Germline trimming cut 4 bases from V and 4 bases from J; bases unmatched to any gene: 11. The germline V gene has CDR1 SEHNR and CDR2 FQNEAQ (reference sequence). The CDR3 DNA reads as TGTGCCAGCAGCTCCCCCTTGGACAGGGTTAGCACCGGGGAGCTGTTTTTT. Translation: CASSSPLDRVSTGELFF.

The V and J genes are TRBV4-1 and TRBJ1-3; D is possibly TRBD1 (5 bases). This CDR3 contains 15 residues. Trimming stripped 1 base from V and 4 bases from J, with 11 bases between. The germline gives CDR1 MGHRA, CDR2 YSYEKL. CDR3 nucleotide sequence: TGCGCCAGCAGCCAAGCAGGTTCAGGGGGAAACACCATATATTTT. It translates to CASSQAGSGGNTIYF.

The chain is built from TRBV25-1 and TRBJ2-3, with a tentative D call TRBD2 (5 bases). Germline V lookup: CDR1 MGHDK, CDR2 SYGVNS. Trimming cost V 6 bases and J 6 bases, with 10 bases left between them. This CDR3 is 12 amino acids long. The CDR3, as DNA: TGTGCCAGCAGCCCAACGGGGGATACGCAGTATTTT. It specifies CASSPTGDTQYF.

Here the CDR3 DNA reads TGTGCCAGCTGGGTCGGGAGAGGCTACACCTTC. Encoded protein: CASWVGRGYTF. This chain joins TRBV6-5 and TRBJ1-2, with D unresolved. The CDR3 is made up of 11 amino acids. Deletions cut 8 bases from V and 8 bases from J, with 12 bases between. Germline CDR1 and CDR2: MNHEY and SVGAGI.

This chain connects TRBV6-1 to TRBJ2-2, with TRBD2 identical over 9 bases. V dropped 8 bases and J dropped 6; count of bases not matched to a gene: 4. CDR3 length: 13 residues. Germline V gives CDR1 MNHNS, CDR2 SASEGT. The CDR3 region has the DNA TGTGCCAGCTTGCGGGAGGGCGCCGGGGAGCTGTTTTTT. Amino acid sequence: CASLREGAGELFF.

The chain uses TRBV5-1 and TRBJ2-5; tentatively, D is TRBD2 (5 bases). CDR3 length: 15 residues. V gave up 3 bases and J gave up 0 bases, with 12 bases separating them. CDR1 is SGHRS and CDR2 is YFSETQ in the germline V gene. The DNA of the CDR3 is TGCGCCAGCAGCTCATACCGGGGAAACCAAGAGACCCAGTACTTC. This gives the protein CASSSYRGNQETQYF.

J is TRBJ2-1 and V is TRBV9; 11 nucleotides align to TRBD2. Trimming removed 7 bases from V and 6 bases from J; junction bases left unmatched: 15. There are 17 residues in the CDR3. From germline, CDR1 is SGDLS and CDR2 YYNGEE. The CDR3 nucleotides read TGTGCCAGCTTCAGTAGCGGGAGGGCCGCGGGCCCCAATGAGCAGTTCTTC. Encoded protein: CASFSSGRAAGPNEQFF.

The chain employs TRBV10-1 and TRBJ2-7; 9 nucleotides align to TRBD1. Looked up from germline, CDR1 is WNHNN and CDR2 is SYGVQD (reference sequence). The CDR3 totals 15 residues. With 0 bases clipped from V and 1 base from J, the junction kept 1 base outside the gene matches. CDR3 amino acids: CASSESGTGSYEQYF. The CDR3 DNA reads as TGCGCCAGCAGTGAGTCGGGGACAGGGTCCTACGAGCAGTACTTC.

This clone was seen once. The V call is TRBV19, the J call TRBJ1-5; TRBD1 aligns across 7 bases. Trimming cost V 1 base and J 2 bases; bases outside gene matches: 8. The CDR3 loop spans 17 amino acids. Germline V gene data show CDR1 as LNHDA and CDR2 as SQIVND (reference sequence). CDR3 amino acids: CASSIVTGLLGNQPQHF. CDR3 DNA sequence: TGTGCCAGTAGTATAGTGACAGGGTTGTTGGGCAATCAGCCCCAGCATTTT.

The V gene is TRBV10-3, the J gene TRBJ2-7, with D possibly being TRBD1 (5 bases). Germline V gene lookup returns CDR1 ENHRY and CDR2 SYGVKD. The length of the CDR3 is 12 residues. V was pared by 2 bases and J by 6 bases, with 8 bases between. Written as DNA, the CDR3 is TGTGCCATCAGTGAGGGACAACCCGAGCAGTACTTC. Its translation is CAISEGQPEQYF.

This chain connects TRBV19 to TRBJ1-1; D uncertain. This CDR3 spans 13 amino acids. The germline V and J ends were trimmed by 3 bases and 2 bases, with 7 bases remaining between them. The V gene's germline CDR1 is LNHDA and CDR2 SQIVND (reference sequence). The CDR3 nucleotides read TGTGCCAGTAGTATTAACCTAAACACTGAAGCTTTCTTT. Amino acid sequence: CASSINLNTEAFF.

CDR3 in DNA: TGTGCCAGCAGTTCCCGCCGAGACGGGGGCACTGAAGCTTTCTTT. Translating gives CASSSRRDGGTEAFF. J is TRBJ1-1 and V is TRBV28, with a tentative D call TRBD1 (5 bases). From germline, CDR1 is MDHEN and CDR2 SYDVKM. There are 15 residues in the CDR3. Deletions cut 4 bases from V and 4 bases from J, with 16 bases between.